This T cell receptor (beta chain) was identified in a study of siplizumab effects on memory and regulatory T cells. Study conclusions and caveats: Among mappable alloreactive CD4+ clones, the Treg-derived fraction averaged approximately 73% with siplizumab versus roughly 30% in controls.

Notes on this clone: Its cognate antigen is unknown.

TCRdb keeps only in-frame clones here, not all; method: immunoSEQ multiplex PCR. The sample holds about 99,000 clones; over 90% are singletons and the top ten take approximately 0.58%. Trimming took off 2 bases at V and 7 bases at J, with 19 bases between the two ends. This CDR3 comprises 15 residues. Germline values: CDR1 SGHRS, CDR2 YFSETQ. The chain employs TRBV5-1 and TRBJ2-7; maybe TRBD1 (6 bases). This receptor was identified in a human donor in good health. The sample taken for sequencing was Tregs sorted from blood. CDR3 bases: TGCGCCAGCAGCTTCTTCCCCAGGACAGACCAGGAGCAGTACTTC. Translated: CASSFFPRTDQEQYF.